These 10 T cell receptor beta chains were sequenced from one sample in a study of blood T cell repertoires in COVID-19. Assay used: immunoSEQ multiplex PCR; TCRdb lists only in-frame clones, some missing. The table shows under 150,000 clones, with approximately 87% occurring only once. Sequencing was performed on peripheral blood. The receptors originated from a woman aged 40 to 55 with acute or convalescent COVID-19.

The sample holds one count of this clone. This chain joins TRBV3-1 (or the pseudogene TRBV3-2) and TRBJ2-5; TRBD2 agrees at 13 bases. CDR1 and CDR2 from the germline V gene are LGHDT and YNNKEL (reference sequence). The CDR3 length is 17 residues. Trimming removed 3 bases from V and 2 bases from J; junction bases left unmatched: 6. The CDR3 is CASSHRLAGGPQETQYF. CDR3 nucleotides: TGTGCCAGCAGCCACCGACTAGCGGGAGGACCACAAGAGACCCAGTACTTC.

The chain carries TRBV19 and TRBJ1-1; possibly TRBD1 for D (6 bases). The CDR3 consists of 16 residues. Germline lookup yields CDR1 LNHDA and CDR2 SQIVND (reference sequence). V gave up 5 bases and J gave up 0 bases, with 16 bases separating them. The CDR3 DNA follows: TGTGCCAGTAGTCTGATGGGGGCGGCCTTGAACACTGAAGCTTTCTTT. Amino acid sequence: CASSLMGAALNTEAFF.

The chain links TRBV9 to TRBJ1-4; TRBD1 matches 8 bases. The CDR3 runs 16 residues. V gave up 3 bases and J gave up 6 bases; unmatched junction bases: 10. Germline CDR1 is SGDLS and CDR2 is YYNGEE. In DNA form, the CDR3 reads TGTGCCAGCAGCGCGGGGCCCGTGACAGGGGATGAAAAACTGTTTTTT. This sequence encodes CASSAGPVTGDEKLFF. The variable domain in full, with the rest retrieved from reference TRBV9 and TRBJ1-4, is DSGVTQTPKHLITATGQRVTLRCSPRSGDLSVYWYQQSLDQGLQFLIQYYNGEERAKGNILERFSAQQFPDLHSELNLSSLELGDSALYFCASSAGPVTGDEKLFFGSGTQLSVL.

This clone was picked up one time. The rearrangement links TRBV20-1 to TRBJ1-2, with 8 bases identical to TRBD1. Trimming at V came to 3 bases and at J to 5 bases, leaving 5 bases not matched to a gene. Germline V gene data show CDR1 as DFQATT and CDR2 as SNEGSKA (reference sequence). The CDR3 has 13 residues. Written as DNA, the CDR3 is TGCAGTGCTAGTGGGACAGGCGGTTATGGCTACACCTTC. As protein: CSASGTGGYGYTF.

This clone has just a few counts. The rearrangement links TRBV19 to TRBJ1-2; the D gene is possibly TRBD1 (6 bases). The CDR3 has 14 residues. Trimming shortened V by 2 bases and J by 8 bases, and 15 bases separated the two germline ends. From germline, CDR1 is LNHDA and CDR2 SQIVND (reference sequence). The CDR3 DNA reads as TGTGCCAGTAGTATACCCCCAGGGGCGGAAGGCTACACCTTC. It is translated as CASSIPPGAEGYTF.

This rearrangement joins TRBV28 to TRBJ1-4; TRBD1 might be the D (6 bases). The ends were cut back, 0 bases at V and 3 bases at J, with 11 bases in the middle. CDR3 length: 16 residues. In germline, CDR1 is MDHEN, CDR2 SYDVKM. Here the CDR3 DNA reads TGTGCCAGCAGTTTATGGGCAGGGGCTTCTAATGAAAAACTGTTTTTT. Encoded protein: CASSLWAGASNEKLFF.

Here the CDR3 reads CASSSDTREMGTDTQYF. CDR3 sequence (DNA): TGTGCCAGCAGCTCAGATACTCGGGAGATGGGTACAGATACGCAGTATTTT. The V gene is TRBV11-3, the J gene TRBJ2-3; D might be TRBD2 (6 bases). V shed 4 bases and J shed 3 bases, with 20 bases lying between them. CDR1 and CDR2 from the germline V gene are SGHNT and YENEEA. The CDR3 sequence is 17 residues long.

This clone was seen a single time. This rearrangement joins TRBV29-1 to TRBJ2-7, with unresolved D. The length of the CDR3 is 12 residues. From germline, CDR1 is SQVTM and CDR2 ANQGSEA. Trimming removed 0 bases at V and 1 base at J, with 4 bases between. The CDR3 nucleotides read TGCAGCGTTGAAGACGGTTCCTACGAGCAGTACTTC. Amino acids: CSVEDGSYEQYF.

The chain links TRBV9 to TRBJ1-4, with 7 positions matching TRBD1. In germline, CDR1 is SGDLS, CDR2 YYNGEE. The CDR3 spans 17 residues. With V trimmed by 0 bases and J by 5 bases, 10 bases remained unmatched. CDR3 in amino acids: CASSVEGGPAGNEKLFF. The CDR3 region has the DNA TGTGCCAGCAGCGTAGAAGGGGGCCCGGCTGGAAATGAAAAACTGTTTTTT.

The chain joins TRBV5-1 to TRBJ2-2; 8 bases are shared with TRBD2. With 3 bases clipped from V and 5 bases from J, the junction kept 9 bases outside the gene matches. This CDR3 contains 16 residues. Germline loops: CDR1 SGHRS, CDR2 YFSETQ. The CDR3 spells CASSSLVRGGTGELFF. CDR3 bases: TGCGCCAGCAGCTCCCTTGTCCGGGGGGGTACCGGGGAGCTGTTTTTT.